This TCR beta chain was captured by sequencing in a study of T cell changes during pregnancy in multiple sclerosis. The method was immunoSEQ multiplex PCR; TCRdb's version includes in-frame clones alone and lacks a portion of them. The table has 19,000 or so clones, 85% to 90% seen once. The CDR3 has 16 residues. The sequence was obtained from a female donor in good health, enrolled as a control in a pregnancy study. The rearrangement uses TRBV12-1 and TRBJ2-3; the table's D call, TRBD2, was not checked against the DNA. TRBV12-1 has pseudogene status. Sample: CD4+ T cells from peripheral blood mononuclear cells, taken in the first trimester of pregnancy. The CDR3 DNA sequence: TGTGCCAGCATGAACCCGGGACTAGCGGGAGTGGATACGCAGTATTTT. Protein: CASMNPGLAGVDTQYF.